This T cell receptor (beta chain) came from a study of blood T cell repertoires in COVID-19. Looking at the study overall: Acute-phase and convalescent COVID-19 samples originated in the United States, Italy and Spain. Nucleic acid was either cDNA or gDNA, and it came from T cells, B-cell-depleted T cells, or PBMCs.

As handled by the study authors: Researchers report that nucleated cell counts were estimated from reference gene primer amplification. The method was immunoSEQ multiplex PCR; TCRdb's version includes in-frame clones alone and lacks a portion of them. V, J and clone size were drawn from that table, and D and trimming were deduced from the DNA. The sample has about 240,000 clones, roughly 82% seen once. CDR3 length: 10 residues. The V gene's germline CDR1 is SQVTM and CDR2 ANQGSEA. With respect to this clone: A read error may produce the germline difference seen at one junction end.

Sequencing was done on a sample of peripheral blood. The receptor comes from a woman between 65 and 79 years old with acute or convalescent COVID-19. This rearrangement joins TRBV29-1 to TRBJ1-2; TRBD1 might be the D (5 bases). In DNA form, the CDR3 reads TGCAGCGTAGAGTCGGGGGATAGACACTTC. The encoded protein is CSVESGDRHF.